This T cell receptor (beta chain) was sequenced in a study of shared clonotypes between healthy human individuals. Authors' data handling: Junction-only immunoSEQ data arrived without quality scores, meaning filtering differed. This table comes from immunoSEQ multiplex PCR, and its TCRdb copy is limited to in-frame clones, with some not included. The V and J calls and the clone size are those of that table, but D and trimming were determined from the DNA. In the table there are about 700,000 clones, under 80% of which are singletons. The length of the CDR3 is 16 residues. The germline gives CDR1 SGHAT, CDR2 FQNNGV. The V gene end was trimmed by 3 bases and the J gene end by 2 bases; junction bases not matched to a gene: 5. Comments on this clone: Its antigen remains unknown.

Study-wide findings and caveats: Around 5% was the fraction of naive CD4 clonotypes found shared across a few donors.

V is TRBV11-2 and J is TRBJ2-2; 8 bases align to TRBD2. The TCR was taken from a woman aged 25 to 39 in good health. The source material was memory CD4+ T cells sorted from blood. Subset defined: CD45RA-negative fraction. The DNA for the CDR3 is TGTGCCAGCAGCTTTGGTGTAGCGGGAAACACCGGGGAGCTGTTTTTT. Translating it yields CASSFGVAGNTGELFF.